This T cell receptor (beta chain) was captured by sequencing in a study of control samples from healthy donors and cancer patients. The assay was immunoSEQ multiplex PCR, and TCRdb's table has in-frame clones only and misses some. Here the sample spans some 67,000 clones, roughly 89% being singletons. The table lists this clone with a count of one. V lost 7 bases and J lost 6, with 16 bases in between. CDR1 is ENHRY and CDR2 is SYGVKD in the germline V gene. The CDR3 runs 13 residues. The TCR originated in a man aged 55-75 years with lung cancer. Input material: PBMCs. The chain combines TRBV10-3 with TRBJ2-7; D is possibly TRBD2 (5 bases). The CDR3 sequence is CAITGTQGGEQYF. CDR3 sequence (DNA): TGTGCCATCACGGGCACGCAAGGAGGCGAGCAGTACTTC.